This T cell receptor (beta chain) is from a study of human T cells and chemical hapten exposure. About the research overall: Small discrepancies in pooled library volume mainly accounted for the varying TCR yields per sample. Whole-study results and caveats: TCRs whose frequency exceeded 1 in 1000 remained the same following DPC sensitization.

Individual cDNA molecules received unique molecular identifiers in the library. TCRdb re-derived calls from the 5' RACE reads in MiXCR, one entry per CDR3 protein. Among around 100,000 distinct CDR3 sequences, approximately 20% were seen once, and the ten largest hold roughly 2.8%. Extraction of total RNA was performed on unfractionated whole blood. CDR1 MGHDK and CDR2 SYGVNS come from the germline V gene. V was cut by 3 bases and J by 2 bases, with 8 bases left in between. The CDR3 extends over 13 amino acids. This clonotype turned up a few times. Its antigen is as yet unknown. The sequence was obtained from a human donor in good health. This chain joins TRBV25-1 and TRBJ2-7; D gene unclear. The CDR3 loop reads CASSDVRTYEQYF. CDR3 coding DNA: TGTGCCAGCAGTGACGTCAGGACCTACGAGCAGTACTTC.